The 31 T cell receptor beta chains reported below all come from one sample, sequenced in a study of cytomegalovirus exposure and HLA in healthy donors. The PCR made use of 60 Vbeta and 13 Jbeta primers. TCRdb's table, derived via immunoSEQ multiplex PCR, lists solely in-frame clones and lacks some. The sample gives roughly 190,000 clones, 9.5% of which show up once; 1% to 1.5% is in the top ten. The sequenced material came from PBMCs. The receptor set was obtained from a woman under 40 in good health and CMV-seropositive.

The rearrangement links TRBV9 to TRBJ2-1; 13 bases are a match to TRBD2. The junction had 8 bases not matched to a gene; V was cut back by 0 bases and J by 8 bases. Germline V gives CDR1 SGDLS, CDR2 YYNGEE. This CDR3 is built from 17 residues. CDR3 DNA sequence: TGTGCCAGCAGCGTAGGAGGACTAGCGGGAGAGGAGGATGAGCAGTTCTTC. Amino acid sequence: CASSVGGLAGEEDEQFF.

V gene TRBV5-1 combines with J gene TRBJ1-2; D not certain. This CDR3 region has 15 residues. Germline CDR1 reads SGHRS; CDR2 reads YFSETQ. With 5 bases removed from V and 0 bases from J, the gap between germline ends came to 14 bases. The CDR3 reads CASRREPSTNYGYTF. CDR3 in DNA: TGCGCCAGCAGAAGGGAGCCATCGACTAACTATGGCTACACCTTC.

The genes are TRBV30 and TRBJ1-2; D is possibly TRBD1 (5 bases). Germline loops: CDR1 GTSNPN, CDR2 SVGIG (reference sequence). V lost 1 base and J lost 4, with 13 bases in between. The CDR3 loop spans 14 amino acids. Written as DNA, the CDR3 is TGTGCCTGGAGTGCGCCGGGACTGCTCTATGGCTACACCTTC. Translated, it gives CAWSAPGLLYGYTF.

The chain links TRBV29-1 to TRBJ2-5, with TRBD1 as a possible D gene (6 bases). V was pared by 6 bases and J by 3 bases, with 23 bases between. Germline V CDR1 and CDR2: SQVTM, ANQGSEA. CDR3 length equals 16 residues. This chain's CDR3 is CSVSRLSRDTEETQYF. The CDR3 coding sequence is TGCAGCGTCTCCCGACTGAGCCGGGACACCGAAGAGACCCAGTACTTC.

Worth noting for this clone: In the same sample, other DNA sequences code for this CDR3. The V gene is TRBV14, the J gene TRBJ1-5; no clear D. The CDR3 extends over 14 amino acids. In germline, CDR1 is SGHDN, CDR2 FVKESK. V was clipped by 6 bases and J by 3 bases, with 12 bases between them. CDR3 nucleotide sequence: TGTGCCAGCAGTCCGAGTTACTCCAATCAGCCCCAGCATTTT. The encoded protein is CASSPSYSNQPQHF.

V usage is TRBV5-1 and J usage is TRBJ1-1; TRBD1 matches at 9 bases. This CDR3 has 15 residues. Germline V gene sequence: CDR1 SGHRS, CDR2 YFSETQ. Trimming at V came to 4 bases and at J to 3 bases, leaving 7 bases not matched to a gene. CDR3 amino acids: CASSIGTGRDTEAFF. The CDR3 DNA reads TGCGCCAGCAGCATAGGGACAGGGAGGGACACTGAAGCTTTCTTT.

This clone has more than one count but fewer than ten. The chain combines TRBV14 with TRBJ2-7, with 8 bases that match TRBD1. This CDR3 has 19 residues. Trimming took 0 bases from V and 0 from J; bases not matched to a gene: 13. In germline, CDR1 is SGHDN, CDR2 FVKESK. CDR3: CASSQDNSRRQGNSYEQYF. CDR3 nucleotide sequence: TGTGCCAGCAGCCAAGATAATAGCCGAAGACAGGGGAACTCCTACGAGCAGTACTTC. Full variable domain (outside the CDR3, taken from reference TRBV14 and TRBJ2-7): EAGVTQFPSHSVIEKGQTVTLRCDPISGHDNLYWYRRVMGKEIKFLLHFVKESKQDESGMPNNRFLAERTGGTYSTLKVQPAELEDSGVYFCASSQDNSRRQGNSYEQYFGPGTRLTVT.

This clone was picked up a small number of times. This chain joins TRBV5-1 and TRBJ1-4; possibly TRBD1 for D (6 bases). CDR3 length: 11 residues. Trimming shortened V by 4 bases and J by 10 bases, and 8 bases separated the two germline ends. Per germline, CDR1 SGHRS and CDR2 YFSETQ. Written as DNA, the CDR3 is TGCGCCAGCAGCCGCAGGGGAAAACTGTTTTTT. Translation gives CASSRRGKLFF.

This clone turned up a few times. J is TRBJ1-1 and V is TRBV19, with a tentative D call TRBD1 (6 bases). CDR3 length: 14 residues. Germline-derived CDR1 and CDR2 are LNHDA and SQIVND (reference sequence). V lost 6 bases and J 0 bases, leaving 11 bases between the germline ends. CDR3 sequence: CASRTGTMNTEAFF. DNA of the CDR3: TGTGCCAGTAGGACCGGGACAATGAACACTGAAGCTTTCTTT.

This clone was recorded a few times. This chain uses TRBV11-1 with TRBJ1-1; 9 bases are shared with TRBD1. Germline V lookup: CDR1 SGHAT, CDR2 FQDESV (reference sequence). The J segment lost 5 bases and the V segment lost 5 bases, leaving 12 bases of the junction unmatched. The CDR3 is 16 residues long. The CDR3 loop reads CASSLTYRGRRTEAFF. Written as DNA, the CDR3 is TGTGCCAGCAGCCTCACTTACAGGGGGCGACGGACTGAAGCTTTCTTT. Based on the CDR3 plus reference TRBV11-1 and TRBJ1-1, the full variable domain is EAEVAQSPRYKITEKSQAVAFWCDPISGHATLYWYRQILGQGPELLVQFQDESVVDDSQLPKDRFSAERLKGVDSTLKIQPAELGDSAMYLCASSLTYRGRRTEAFFGQGTRLTVV.

This clone turned up a few times. This CDR3 reads CATSTQVSGELFF. In nucleotides, the CDR3 is TGTGCCACCAGCACCCAGGTCAGCGGGGAGCTGTTTTTT. The chain carries TRBV15 and TRBJ2-2; D uncertain. The germline V and J ends were trimmed by 4 bases and 7 bases, with 10 bases remaining between them. The CDR3 is 13 residues long. Per the germline V gene, CDR1 is LNHNV and CDR2 is YYDKDF (reference sequence).

This clone showed up just a few times. The V call is TRBV9, the J call TRBJ2-1; 7 nucleotides align to TRBD2. Germline CDR1 is SGDLS and CDR2 is YYNGEE. J gave up 6 bases and V 4 bases, and 10 bases lay outside the gene matches. The CDR3 length is 15 residues. The CDR3 loop reads CASSSSGPHPNEQFF. The DNA for the CDR3 is TGTGCCAGCAGCTCTAGCGGCCCCCACCCCAATGAGCAGTTCTTC.

This clone appeared a few times. The rearrangement joins TRBV2 to TRBJ1-1; 10 nucleotides align to TRBD1. V gave up 4 bases and J gave up 9 bases; unmatched junction bases: 11. This CDR3 has 15 residues. From germline, CDR1 is SNHLY and CDR2 FYNNEI. The CDR3 bases are TGTGCCAGCAGTGTCGAAGGGGGACAGGGGACGCAAGCTTTCTTT. Translating gives CASSVEGGQGTQAFF. Using reference TRBV2 and TRBJ1-1 for the parts outside the CDR3, the full variable domain is EPEVTQTPSHQVTQMGQEVILRCVPISNHLYFYWYRQILGQKVEFLVSFYNNEISEKSEIFDDQFSVERPDGSNFTLKIRSTKLEDSAMYFCASSVEGGQGTQAFFGQGTRLTVV.

The chain employs TRBV7-9 and TRBJ2-7; possibly TRBD1 for D (5 bases). This CDR3 contains 19 residues. Germline values: CDR1 SEHNR, CDR2 FQNEAQ (reference sequence). Trimming shortened V by 3 bases and J by 0 bases, and 24 bases separated the two germline ends. The chain's CDR3 is CASSFYPRRWTNSSYEQYF. CDR3 DNA: TGTGCCAGCAGCTTTTACCCTCGACGATGGACAAACAGCTCCTACGAGCAGTACTTC.

This clone has a handful of counts. V is TRBV4-1 and J is TRBJ2-7; D may be TRBD2 (7 bases). This CDR3 contains 16 residues. Trimming took off 2 bases at V and 2 bases at J, with 16 bases between the two ends. From germline, CDR1 is MGHRA and CDR2 YSYEKL. This chain's CDR3 is CASSQMGGLKPYEQYF. CDR3 DNA: TGCGCCAGCAGCCAAATGGGGGGGCTGAAACCCTACGAGCAGTACTTC.

This chain connects TRBV5-1 to TRBJ1-3; a weak D match, TRBD1 (6 bases). Per germline, CDR1 SGHRS and CDR2 YFSETQ. This CDR3 has 14 residues. Trimming left V 4 bases short and J 2 bases short, with 10 bases between. CDR3 bases: TGCGCCAGCAGCGACAGGTCCACTGGAAACACCATATATTTT. This gives the protein CASSDRSTGNTIYF.

This clone was picked up a small number of times. The gene calls are TRBV29-1 and TRBJ2-7; 7 nucleotides agree with TRBD1. Per the germline V gene, CDR1 is SQVTM and CDR2 is ANQGSEA. V trimming: 6 bases; J trimming: 3 bases; junction bases outside the gene matches: 8. This CDR3 region has 13 residues. The CDR3: CSVLGTADYEQYF. In DNA form, the CDR3 reads TGCAGCGTCCTTGGGACAGCCGACTACGAGCAGTACTTC.

The V gene is TRBV9, the J gene TRBJ2-5; tentatively, D is TRBD1 (5 bases). This CDR3 contains 16 residues. Deletions cut 4 bases from V and 0 bases from J, with 16 bases between. Germline V CDR1 and CDR2: SGDLS, YYNGEE. DNA of the CDR3: TGTGCCAGCAGCCAAAGGGCGGCAGGGAACCAAGAGACCCAGTACTTC. Translating gives CASSQRAAGNQETQYF.

This clone was picked up a small number of times. This CDR3 is CASISGLYNTGELFF. DNA for the CDR3: TGTGCCAGTATTAGCGGACTTTACAACACCGGGGAGCTGTTTTTT. This sequence joins TRBV19 and TRBJ2-2, with D tentatively TRBD2 (6 bases). Trimming removed 7 bases from V and 2 bases from J, with 14 bases in between. This CDR3 spans 15 amino acids. CDR1 is LNHDA and CDR2 is SQIVND in the germline V gene (reference sequence).

The table lists this clone with a few counts. The genes are TRBV7-9 and TRBJ2-3, with TRBD2 as a possible D gene (5 bases). V shed 1 base and J shed 4 bases, with 9 bases lying between them. CDR3 length equals 14 residues. Germline V gene lookup returns CDR1 SEHNR and CDR2 FQNEAQ (reference sequence). CDR3 region: CASSLGGFADTQYF. The CDR3 DNA reads TGTGCCAGCAGCTTAGGAGGGTTCGCAGATACGCAGTATTTT.

This clone was recorded a few times. The V call is TRBV5-1, the J call TRBJ2-7; 14 bases map to TRBD2. The CDR3 spans 16 residues. V shed 3 bases, J shed 7 bases, and the junction held 9 bases outside the gene matches. The germline gives CDR1 SGHRS, CDR2 YFSETQ. The CDR3: CASSSSGLAGAREQYF. CDR3 DNA: TGCGCCAGCAGCTCCTCGGGACTAGCGGGAGCTCGGGAGCAGTACTTC.

This clone was counted a few times. Relative to the germline gene, one junction end is altered; a read error may explain this. The genes are TRBV6-1 and TRBJ2-7, with TRBD2 matching 14 bases. This CDR3 spans 13 amino acids. Germline V gives CDR1 MNHNS, CDR2 SASEGT. In DNA, the CDR3 is TGTGCCAGCAGACTCGGACTAGCGGGAGGCCAAGAGTTC. Encoded protein: CASRLGLAGGQEF.

The chain has TRBV2 and TRBJ2-5; D gene unclear. The length of the CDR3 is 15 residues. Trimming took 2 bases from V and 1 from J, leaving 11 bases between them. Germline V gene sequence: CDR1 SNHLY, CDR2 FYNNEI. The CDR3 DNA reads TGTGCCAGCAGTGAAATGGTAGCCTCCCAAGAGACCCAGTACTTC. Translation: CASSEMVASQETQYF.

Comments on this clone: The sample contains more than one DNA sequence encoding this CDR3. The chain links TRBV7-9 to TRBJ2-7, with 7 nucleotides matching TRBD1. Germline assignment: CDR1 SEHNR and CDR2 FQNEAQ (reference sequence). V lost 6 bases, J lost 4 bases, and 3 bases stayed unmatched. The CDR3 has 12 residues. CDR3 DNA sequence: TGTGCCAGCAGTTCACAGGGGTACGAGCAGTACTTC. This sequence encodes CASSSQGYEQYF.

The chain links TRBV4-2 to TRBJ2-3, with TRBD2 matching 14 bases. The V gene's germline CDR1 is LGHNA and CDR2 YNFKEQ. This CDR3 has 17 residues. V was clipped by 2 bases and J by 3 bases; unmatched bases: 4. CDR3 amino acids: CASSQWGTSGSTDTQYF. CDR3 in DNA: TGTGCCAGCAGCCAATGGGGGACTAGCGGGAGTACAGATACGCAGTATTTT.

The chain carries TRBV2 and TRBJ2-2, with D possibly matching TRBD2 (5 bases). The germline V gene encodes CDR1 SNHLY and CDR2 FYNNEI. With 6 bases removed from V and 4 bases from J, the gap between germline ends came to 12 bases. CDR3 length: 14 amino acids. The CDR3 spells CASSRTSSTGELFF. CDR3 DNA sequence: TGTGCCAGCAGCCGAACTAGTAGCACCGGGGAGCTGTTTTTT.

The chain links TRBV6-6 to TRBJ1-4; D possibly corresponds to TRBD1 (6 bases). CDR1 and CDR2 (germline): MNHNY, SVGAGI (reference sequence). The length of the CDR3 is 15 residues. Trimming pared 0 bases from V and 5 bases from J, leaving 10 bases between. CDR3 region: CASSYSGQGNEKLFF. The CDR3 nucleotides are TGTGCCAGCAGTTACTCGGGGCAGGGGAATGAAAAACTGTTTTTT.

This clone was seen a few times. The V and J genes are TRBV28 and TRBJ2-1, with 7 bases fitting TRBD2. Germline loops: CDR1 MDHEN, CDR2 SYDVKM. CDR3 length equals 17 residues. The ends lost 5 bases at V and 1 base at J; junction bases unmatched: 11. For the CDR3, the DNA is TGTGCCAGCAGTCCTAGCGGTAATACTTTTTCCTACAATGAGCAGTTCTTC. Protein product: CASSPSGNTFSYNEQFF.

V is TRBV19 and J is TRBJ1-5, with TRBD1 matching over 7 bases. Germline V gene data show CDR1 as LNHDA and CDR2 as SQIVND (reference sequence). V was clipped by 7 bases and J by 0 bases; unmatched bases: 3. The CDR3 extends over 14 amino acids. The CDR3 DNA reads TGTGCCAGTACGGACAGGAATAGCAATCAGCCCCAGCATTTT. It specifies CASTDRNSNQPQHF.

This clone has a handful of counts. The same CDR3 also results from other DNA sequences found in this sample. The chain recombines TRBV5-6 with TRBJ2-1, with 8 bases that match TRBD2. The CDR3 has 12 residues. CDR1 SGHDT and CDR2 YYEEEE come from the germline V gene. Germline trimming cut 4 bases from V and 15 bases from J; bases unmatched to any gene: 9. As DNA, the CDR3 is TGTGCCAGCAGCCCCCGGGGGGGGCAGATGTTCTTC. It codes for CASSPRGGQMFF.

This clone was detected only a few times. At one end, the junction sequence differs from germline, possibly due to a read error. Other nucleotide sequences from this sample produce the same CDR3. V usage is TRBV7-8 and J usage is TRBJ2-7, with 8 bases aligning to TRBD2. Germline CDR1 SGHVS, CDR2 FQNEAQ. The CDR3 is 15 residues long. In DNA, the CDR3 is TGCGCCAGCAGCTTTGTAACCGGGACTAGGTACGAGCAGTACTTC. The encoded protein is CASSFVTGTRYEQYF.